A selection of T cell receptor beta chains follows, all from one sample in a study of regulatory T cells. Sequenced by immunoSEQ multiplex PCR; TCRdb stores in-frame clones only, minus some. The table records just over 20,000 clones, under 95% of them present only once. The sequenced sample was CD8+ T cells sorted from blood. Receptor source: a child younger than 10 with CD3G deficiency. The CDR3 runs from the conserved cysteine through the conserved F or W. D genes are given only for firm matches. Part of the rows lack a size; the others show once, few, many or a class for expanded clones.

d_call: TRBD1; v_call: TRBV28; clone_size: -; j_call: TRBJ2-2; cdr3_nt: TGTGCCAGCAGTCCTAACAAAGCAGGGGGAGTCGGGGAGCTGTTTTTT; cdr3_aa: CASSPNKAGGVGELFF
d_call: TRBD2; v_call: TRBV5-5; clone_size: -; j_call: TRBJ2-1; cdr3_nt: TGTGCCAGCAGCTTGGGACTAGCAATCCACAATGAGCAGTTCTTC; cdr3_aa: CASSLGLAIHNEQFF
d_call: -; v_call: TRBV28; clone_size: -; j_call: TRBJ2-7; cdr3_nt: TGTGCCAGCAGTCCCGGGACATTCTCCTACGAGCAGTACTTC; cdr3_aa: CASSPGTFSYEQYF
d_call: -; v_call: TRBV28; clone_size: once; j_call: TRBJ1-5; cdr3_nt: TGTGCCAGCAGCCCGGGCAGGGTGAAGCCCCAGCATTTT; cdr3_aa: CASSPGRVKPQHF
d_call: TRBD1; v_call: TRBV28; clone_size: -; j_call: TRBJ1-4; cdr3_nt: TGTGCCAGCAGTCCCCGAGGGACAGGGGATGAAAAACTGTTTTTT; cdr3_aa: CASSPRGTGDEKLFF
d_call: -; v_call: TRBV28; clone_size: -; j_call: TRBJ2-2; cdr3_nt: TGTGCCAGCCGTATTCAGGGGAACACCGGGGAGCTGTTTTTT; cdr3_aa: CASRIQGNTGELFF
d_call: -; v_call: TRBV28; clone_size: once; j_call: TRBJ1-2; cdr3_nt: TGTGCCAGCAGACCAATCTCGGGGGCCTCAGGAGGCTACACCTTC; cdr3_aa: CASRPISGASGGYTF
d_call: TRBD1; v_call: TRBV6-1; clone_size: once; j_call: TRBJ1-5; cdr3_nt: TGTGCCAGCAGTGAAGCGGAGGCAGGGGGGAATCAGCCCCAGCATTTT; cdr3_aa: CASSEAEAGGNQPQHF
d_call: TRBD2; v_call: TRBV28; clone_size: once; j_call: TRBJ2-3; cdr3_nt: TGTGCCAGCAGTACAGGACTAGCGGGAGCCGCAGATACGCAGTATTTT; cdr3_aa: CASSTGLAGAADTQYF
d_call: -; v_call: TRBV28; clone_size: -; j_call: TRBJ2-7; cdr3_nt: TGTGCCAGCAGTCCCCAGGGACTCACCTACGAGCAGTACTTC; cdr3_aa: CASSPQGLTYEQYF
d_call: TRBD2; v_call: TRBV6-1; clone_size: once; j_call: TRBJ2-7; cdr3_nt: TGTGCCAGCAGTGACCCGCTAGCGGGAGTAAACGAGCAGTACTTC; cdr3_aa: CASSDPLAGVNEQYF
d_call: -; v_call: TRBV7-9; clone_size: once; j_call: TRBJ2-1; cdr3_nt: TGTGCCAGCAGCTCTGGGGGCGGGGCCGGATACAATGAGCAGTTCTTC; cdr3_aa: CASSSGGGAGYNEQFF
d_call: -; v_call: TRBV28; clone_size: -; j_call: TRBJ1-5; cdr3_nt: TGTGCCAGCAGTTTCACAGCTTTCAATCAGCCCCAGCATTTT; cdr3_aa: CASSFTAFNQPQHF
d_call: TRBD1; v_call: TRBV7-8; clone_size: -; j_call: TRBJ2-1; cdr3_nt: TGTGCCAGCAGCTTATCAGGGACAGGGTTCTACAATGAGCAGTTCTTC; cdr3_aa: CASSLSGTGFYNEQFF
d_call: -; v_call: TRBV25-1; clone_size: -; j_call: TRBJ2-1; cdr3_nt: TGTGCCAGCCGGGGGGACACGGATGAGCAGTTCTTC; cdr3_aa: CASRGDTDEQFF
d_call: -; v_call: TRBV19; clone_size: -; j_call: TRBJ1-1; cdr3_nt: TGTGCCAGTACCCTTCACCGGGGTACCACTGAAGCTTTCTTT; cdr3_aa: CASTLHRGTTEAFF
d_call: -; v_call: TRBV28; clone_size: -; j_call: TRBJ2-7; cdr3_nt: TGTGCCAGCAGTTGGAGAGCGGACTACGAGCAGTACTTC; cdr3_aa: CASSWRADYEQYF
d_call: -; v_call: TRBV6-1; clone_size: -; j_call: TRBJ2-7; cdr3_nt: TGTGCCAGCAGGATGTCCGGACTAGGGACATCCGAGCAGTACTTC; cdr3_aa: CASRMSGLGTSEQYF
d_call: -; v_call: TRBV6-1; clone_size: -; j_call: TRBJ2-2; cdr3_nt: TGTGCCAGCAGTGACGCCGGGGAGCTGTTTTTT; cdr3_aa: CASSDAGELFF
d_call: -; v_call: TRBV7-9; clone_size: -; j_call: TRBJ2-5; cdr3_nt: TGTGCCAGCAGCTTTGCACAAGAGACCCAGTACTTC; cdr3_aa: CASSFAQETQYF
d_call: TRBD1; v_call: TRBV5-1; clone_size: -; j_call: TRBJ2-3; cdr3_nt: TGCGCCAGCAGCACCGGACAGGGGGTGGAAGATACGCAGTATTTT; cdr3_aa: CASSTGQGVEDTQYF
d_call: -; v_call: TRBV10-3; clone_size: -; j_call: TRBJ2-1; cdr3_nt: TGTGCCATCAGTGACTTCGGGAGAGGCTACAATGAGCAGTTCTTC; cdr3_aa: CAISDFGRGYNEQFF
d_call: TRBD1; v_call: TRBV28; clone_size: -; j_call: TRBJ2-7; cdr3_nt: TGTGCCAGCAGTTCGCCGGGACAGGGGGCCTACGAGCAGTACTTC; cdr3_aa: CASSSPGQGAYEQYF
d_call: TRBD2; v_call: TRBV28; clone_size: -; j_call: TRBJ2-2; cdr3_nt: TGTGCCAGCAGTTTACTAGCGGGAGATGGCACCGGGGAGCTGTTTTTT; cdr3_aa: CASSLLAGDGTGELFF
d_call: -; v_call: TRBV28; clone_size: -; j_call: TRBJ1-2; cdr3_nt: TGTGCCAGCAGTGCAACTGGCTATGGCTACACCTTC; cdr3_aa: CASSATGYGYTF
d_call: -; v_call: TRBV28; clone_size: -; j_call: TRBJ1-5; cdr3_nt: TGTGCCAGCAGTAACAGGTATAGCAATCAGCCCCAGCATTTT; cdr3_aa: CASSNRYSNQPQHF
d_call: -; v_call: TRBV28; clone_size: once; j_call: TRBJ2-7; cdr3_nt: TGTGCCAGCAGTCCCGGGGTCACCTACGAGCAGTACTTC; cdr3_aa: CASSPGVTYEQYF
d_call: -; v_call: TRBV5-1; clone_size: -; j_call: TRBJ2-3; cdr3_nt: TGCGCCAGCTCGGATGGGGGTAGCACAGATACGCAGTATTTT; cdr3_aa: CASSDGGSTDTQYF
d_call: -; v_call: TRBV6-5; clone_size: -; j_call: TRBJ2-7; cdr3_nt: TGTGCCAGCAGTGACACCTCGGGGGAGCAGTACTTC; cdr3_aa: CASSDTSGEQYF
d_call: TRBD2; v_call: TRBV6-1; clone_size: -; j_call: TRBJ2-1; cdr3_nt: TGTGCCAGCAGTGCGCTAGCGGGAATCAATGAGCAGTTCTTC; cdr3_aa: CASSALAGINEQFF
d_call: -; v_call: TRBV6-1; clone_size: few; j_call: TRBJ2-7; cdr3_nt: TGTGCCAGCAGTGAATGGCAGGGGTTTTACGAGCAGTACTTC; cdr3_aa: CASSEWQGFYEQYF
d_call: -; v_call: TRBV7-9; clone_size: -; j_call: TRBJ2-7; cdr3_nt: TGTGCCAGCAGCTTAGGAGGGCGCGAGCAGTACTTC; cdr3_aa: CASSLGGREQYF
d_call: -; v_call: TRBV7-9; clone_size: -; j_call: TRBJ2-7; cdr3_nt: TGTGCCAGCAGCTCTCTAGGGGGGACCGAGCAGTACTTC; cdr3_aa: CASSSLGGTEQYF
d_call: -; v_call: TRBV28; clone_size: -; j_call: TRBJ1-5; cdr3_nt: TGTGCCAGCAGTCTTTACAATCAGCCCCAGCATTTT; cdr3_aa: CASSLYNQPQHF
d_call: -; v_call: TRBV28; clone_size: -; j_call: TRBJ2-7; cdr3_nt: TGTGCCAGCAGTTTAGGGGGAGAGCAGTACTTC; cdr3_aa: CASSLGGEQYF
d_call: -; v_call: TRBV6-1; clone_size: -; j_call: TRBJ1-2; cdr3_nt: TGTGCCAGCAGTGAAGTGGGGGCCTATGGCTACACCTTC; cdr3_aa: CASSEVGAYGYTF
d_call: -; v_call: TRBV27; clone_size: -; j_call: TRBJ2-3; cdr3_nt: TGTGCCAGCAGCGGGACTGCGGACGGTACGCAGTATTTT; cdr3_aa: CASSGTADGTQYF
d_call: TRBD1; v_call: TRBV28; clone_size: -; j_call: TRBJ1-4; cdr3_nt: TGTGCCAGCAGCCCGATCCTGGGAGACAGGGATGAAAAACTGTTTTTT; cdr3_aa: CASSPILGDRDEKLFF
d_call: TRBD2; v_call: TRBV13; clone_size: once; j_call: TRBJ2-7; cdr3_nt: TGTGCCAGCAGCTCCGCGACTAGCGGCTACGAGCAGTACTTC; cdr3_aa: CASSSATSGYEQYF
d_call: -; v_call: TRBV6-1; clone_size: -; j_call: TRBJ2-7; cdr3_nt: TGTGCCAGCAGTGAAGGTACTGGGCCCTACGAGCAGTACTTC; cdr3_aa: CASSEGTGPYEQYF
d_call: -; v_call: TRBV28; clone_size: -; j_call: TRBJ1-3; cdr3_nt: TGTGCCAGCAGCCCTCACAGGAAAGTGAACGGAAACACCATATATTTT; cdr3_aa: CASSPHRKVNGNTIYF
d_call: -; v_call: TRBV27; clone_size: -; j_call: TRBJ2-1; cdr3_nt: TGTGCCAGCAAAGCTGGCGGAAGTCTACGGGGGGAGCAGTTCTTC; cdr3_aa: CASKAGGSLRGEQFF
d_call: -; v_call: TRBV6-1; clone_size: -; j_call: TRBJ1-2; cdr3_nt: TGTGCCAGCAGCCACTTGGGGGGGAACGGCTACACCTTC; cdr3_aa: CASSHLGGNGYTF
d_call: -; v_call: TRBV28; clone_size: -; j_call: TRBJ2-5; cdr3_nt: TGTGCCAGCAGGAAAAGGGGGAGGTACCAAGAGACCCAGTACTTC; cdr3_aa: CASRKRGRYQETQYF
d_call: -; v_call: TRBV6-1; clone_size: once; j_call: TRBJ2-1; cdr3_nt: TGTGCCAGCTCATCCGGGACACTTTTCGACAGTGAGCAGTTCTTC; cdr3_aa: CASSSGTLFDSEQFF
d_call: -; v_call: TRBV27; clone_size: -; j_call: TRBJ2-6; cdr3_nt: TGTGCCAGCAGTTTATCACTGAATGGGGCCAACGTCCTGACTTTC; cdr3_aa: CASSLSLNGANVLTF
d_call: -; v_call: TRBV6-1; clone_size: -; j_call: TRBJ2-7; cdr3_nt: TGTGCCAGCAGTGGTGGGGGGACCAAACCCTACGAGCAGTACTTC; cdr3_aa: CASSGGGTKPYEQYF
d_call: -; v_call: TRBV28; clone_size: -; j_call: TRBJ2-5; cdr3_nt: TGTGCCAGCAGTTCGGTAAAAGAGACCCAGTACTTC; cdr3_aa: CASSSVKETQYF
d_call: TRBD1; v_call: TRBV28; clone_size: -; j_call: TRBJ2-7; cdr3_nt: TGTGCCAGCAGTCGTCCCGGGACAGGTATGCAGTACTTC; cdr3_aa: CASSRPGTGMQYF
d_call: -; v_call: TRBV28; clone_size: -; j_call: TRBJ1-5; cdr3_nt: TGTGCCAGCAGTGATCCAGGTAATGGCCAGCCCCAGCATTTT; cdr3_aa: CASSDPGNGQPQHF
d_call: -; v_call: TRBV28; clone_size: -; j_call: TRBJ1-5; cdr3_nt: TGTGCCAGCAGTTTAGTGGGGATTTATCAGCCCCAGCATTTT; cdr3_aa: CASSLVGIYQPQHF
d_call: TRBD1; v_call: TRBV7-9; clone_size: -; j_call: TRBJ2-2; cdr3_nt: TGTGCCAGCAGCCCCTCAGGGGGCGCGAACACCGGGGAGCTGTTTTTT; cdr3_aa: CASSPSGGANTGELFF
d_call: -; v_call: TRBV4-1; clone_size: -; j_call: TRBJ2-7; cdr3_nt: TGCGCCAGCAGCCAAGAGGGGGCGGGCTACGAGCAGTACTTC; cdr3_aa: CASSQEGAGYEQYF